This T cell receptor beta chain was obtained from a study of T cell repertoires in aging, cancer and after chemotherapy. The trim removed 1 base at V and 5 bases at J, leaving 2 bases unmatched. Germline-derived CDR1 and CDR2 are GTSNPN and SVGIG (reference sequence). The CDR3 consists of 14 residues. The template was genomic DNA from peripheral blood, not RNA. Points from the study as a whole: Lymphoid organ infiltration in hematological cancer patients may impair thymic emigration or peripheral T cell expansion. These repertoire data do not allow conclusions about immunological memory after chemotherapy. Median generation probability rose over the chemotherapy interval in each cancer cohort, suggesting rebound thymic output.

Rearranged V-D-J TRB sequences were amplified with a mixed TRB-A/B primer pool. TCRdb ran MiXCR on the multiplex PCR reads and lists one entry per CDR3 protein. The data hold roughly 5,800 distinct CDR3 sequences, with about 35% observed a single time. By its share, this clonotype is medium-sized. The target antigen is unknown. The chain has TRBV30 and TRBJ1-6, with 7 bases lining up with TRBD1. The sequenced material came from blood. The TCR comes from a human donor with a blood cancer. As DNA, the CDR3 is TGTGCCTGGAGTGCCGGGACAGATAATTCACCCCTCCACTTT. Translated: CAWSAGTDNSPLHF.